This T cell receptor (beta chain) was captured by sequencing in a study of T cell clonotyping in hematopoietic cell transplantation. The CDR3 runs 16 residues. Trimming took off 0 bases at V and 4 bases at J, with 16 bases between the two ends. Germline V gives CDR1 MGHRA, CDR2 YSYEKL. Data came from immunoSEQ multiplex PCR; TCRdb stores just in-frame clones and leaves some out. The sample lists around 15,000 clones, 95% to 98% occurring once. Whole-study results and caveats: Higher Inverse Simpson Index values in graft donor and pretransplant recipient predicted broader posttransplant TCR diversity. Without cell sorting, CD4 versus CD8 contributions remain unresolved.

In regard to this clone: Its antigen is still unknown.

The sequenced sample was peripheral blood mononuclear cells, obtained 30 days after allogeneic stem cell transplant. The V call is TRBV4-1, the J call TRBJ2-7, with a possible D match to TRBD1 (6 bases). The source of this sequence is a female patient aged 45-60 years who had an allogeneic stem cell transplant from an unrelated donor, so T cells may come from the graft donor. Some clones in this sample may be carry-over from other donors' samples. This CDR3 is CASSQENRARAYEQYF. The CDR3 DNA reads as TGCGCCAGCAGCCAAGAGAACAGGGCCAGGGCTTACGAGCAGTACTTC.